This TCR beta chain is drawn from a study of type 1 regulatory T cells. Study-wide background: T-allo10 is a Tr1-enriched, alloantigen-specific CD4 T cell product made in vitro.

This clonotype was counted ten times or more. Its antigen is as yet unknown. The CDR3 runs to 12 residues. Trimming took off 0 bases at V and 7 bases at J, with 4 bases between the two ends. The germline CDR1 and CDR2 sequences are SNHLY and FYNNEI. Study conclusions and caveats: Tr1 cells had a more restricted TCR repertoire than non-Tr1 cells.

TCRdb analysed the reads with MiXCR anew, one entry per CDR3 protein. This sample has about 42,000 distinct CDR3 sequences, with 10% to 15% found just once. The TCR was taken from a human donor in good health. The sequenced sample was cultured non-Tr1 T cells, either the whole culture or a sorted T cell fraction (not recorded which). The rearrangement joins TRBV2 to TRBJ1-3; D is ambiguous. The CDR3 region is CASSEARNTIYF. The CDR3 DNA is TGTGCCAGCAGTGAAGCTCGGAACACCATATATTTT.